This section outlines one T cell receptor beta chain sequence together with its context. Time point of the sample: pretreatment peripheral blood. Patients' urothelial carcinoma was locally advanced or metastatic. Trimming removed 1 base at V and 5 bases at J, with 8 bases between. Germline CDR1 reads LGHNA; CDR2 reads YSLEER. The CDR3 is 13 amino acids. The entry originates in a study of PD-L1 blockade in urothelial cancer. Study in general: In terms of prior chemotherapy, patients had received 0 to 3 regimens. A median of 141,255 T cells was found in the blood samples.

Synthetic TCR analog templates were spiked into each PCR. Method: immunoSEQ multiplex PCR; TCRdb's copy keeps in-frame clones and lacks some. Counted here are around 66,000 clones, 75% to 90% occurring once; the ten biggest clones make up over 1.5%. The gene calls are TRBV4-3 and TRBJ1-1; D is unclear. The TCR comes from a man between 65 and 85 years old with urothelial cancer. Sample: PBMCs, taken around atezolizumab (anti-PD-L1) treatment. The CDR3 region has the DNA TGCGCCAGCAGCCAAGCCCGGGGAACTGAAGCTTTCTTT. Translated, it gives CASSQARGTEAFF.